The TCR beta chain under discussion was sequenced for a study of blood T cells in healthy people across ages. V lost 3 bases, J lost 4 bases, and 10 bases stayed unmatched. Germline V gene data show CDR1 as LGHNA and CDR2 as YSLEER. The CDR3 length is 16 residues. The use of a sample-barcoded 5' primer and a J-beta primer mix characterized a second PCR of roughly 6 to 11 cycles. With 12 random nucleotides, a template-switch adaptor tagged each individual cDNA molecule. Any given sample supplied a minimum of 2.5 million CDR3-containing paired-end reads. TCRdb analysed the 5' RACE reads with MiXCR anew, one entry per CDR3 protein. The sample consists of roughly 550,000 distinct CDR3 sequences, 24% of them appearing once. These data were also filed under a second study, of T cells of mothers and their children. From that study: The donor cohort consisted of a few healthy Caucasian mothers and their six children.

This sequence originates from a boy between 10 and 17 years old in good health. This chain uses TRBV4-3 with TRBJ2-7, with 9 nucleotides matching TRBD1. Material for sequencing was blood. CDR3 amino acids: CASSQDSQGQGYEQYF. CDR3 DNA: TGCGCCAGCAGCCAGGATAGTCAGGGACAGGGATACGAGCAGTACTTC.